A selection of T cell receptor beta chains follows, all from one sample in a study of T cell responses to AZD1222 COVID-19 vaccine. Clones were sequenced by immunoSEQ multiplex PCR, and TCRdb holds only the in-frame ones, with some missing. Counted here are some 150,000 clones, around 88% occurring once; the ten biggest clones make up 3% to 4%. The starting material was peripheral blood, obtained on day 0 of MenACWY control vaccination. All receptors come from an adult in good health. The CDR3 runs from the conserved cysteine through the conserved F or W. A D gene is named only where the DNA matches it firmly. Size tells how often a clone was seen (once, few, many) or the class of an expanded clone, and some rows leave it out.

V gene	D gene	J gene	clone size	CDR3 DNA	CDR3 protein
TRBV28	.	TRBJ2-5	.	TGTGCCAGCAGTTTTTTCCAAGAGACCCAGTACTTC	CASSFFQETQYF
TRBV30	.	TRBJ1-1	few	TGTGCCTGGAAACGGGGGCCGGAGACTGAAGCTTTCTTT	CAWKRGPETEAFF
TRBV6-6	TRBD2	TRBJ2-7	.	TGTGCCAGCAGTTACTCGGGGACTAGTGCGTACGAGCAGTACTTC	CASSYSGTSAYEQYF
TRBV28	.	TRBJ1-2	.	TGTGCCAGCAGTCCCCAAGGACTCTATGGCTACACCTTC	CASSPQGLYGYTF
TRBV24-1	.	TRBJ1-5	.	TGTGCCACCAGTGATTTTGATCAGCCCCAGCATTTT	CATSDFDQPQHF
TRBV5-6	TRBD1	TRBJ2-1	.	TGTGCCAGCAGCCCCAGACAGGGATTCAGGAATGAGCAGTTCTTC	CASSPRQGFRNEQFF
TRBV7-3	TRBD1	TRBJ2-7	.	TGTGCCAGCAGCTTAAACAGGGGCGACGAGCAGTACTTC	CASSLNRGDEQYF
TRBV12-3/TRBV12-4	.	TRBJ2-1	.	TGTGCCAGCAGTGATAATTTCTACAATGAGCAGTTCTTC	CASSDNFYNEQFF
TRBV30	.	TRBJ2-4	.	TGTGCCTGGAGTGGTGACAGCAAAAACATTCAGTACTTC	CAWSGDSKNIQYF
TRBV6-6	.	TRBJ1-2	.	TGTGCCAGCAGTTACGCAGGTCAAAGGAATGGCTACACCTTC	CASSYAGQRNGYTF
TRBV28	.	TRBJ1-4	.	TGTGCCAGCAGGTCCAGGGGACCCCTTGAAAAACTGTTTTTT	CASRSRGPLEKLFF
TRBV4-1	.	TRBJ2-2	.	TGCGCCAGCAGCCACGGGGGAAGAAGGGGGACCGGGGAGCTGTTTTTT	CASSHGGRRGTGELFF
TRBV3-1/TRBV3-2	.	TRBJ1-5	.	TGTGCCAGCAGCGACAGAATAAATCAGCCCCAGCATTTT	CASSDRINQPQHF
TRBV5-4	.	TRBJ1-2	.	TGTGCCAGCAGCCACGGGGCTCCCACCGCTCTTAACTATGGCTACACCTTC	CASSHGAPTALNYGYTF
TRBV2	.	TRBJ1-3	.	TGTGCCAGCAGTGAAGAAGGAAACACCATATATTTT	CASSEEGNTIYF
TRBV11-3	.	TRBJ2-2	.	TGTGCCAGCACCTGGACGGTTAACACCGGGGAGCTGTTTTTT	CASTWTVNTGELFF
TRBV12-5	.	TRBJ2-7	.	TGTGCTAGTGGTTTGCCCGGGGGTGGCGAGCAGTACTTC	CASGLPGGGEQYF